This T cell receptor (beta chain) originates from a study of blood T cell repertoires in COVID-19. The method was immunoSEQ multiplex PCR; TCRdb's version includes in-frame clones alone and lacks a portion of them. The table records approximately 52,000 clones, roughly nine tenths of them present only once. The junction had 6 bases not matched to a gene; V was cut back by 0 bases and J by 5 bases. Germline CDR1 MNHNY, CDR2 SVGAGI (reference sequence). The CDR3 runs 15 residues. Sequenced sample: peripheral blood. This clonotype originated in a man in his 60s with active COVID-19. The genes are TRBV6-6 and TRBJ2-5; 7 positions agree with TRBD2. CDR3 sequence reads: CASSYSISAGETQYF. The CDR3 DNA sequence: TGTGCCAGCAGTTACTCTATATCAGCGGGGGAGACCCAGTACTTC.